These T cell receptor beta chains were read from a single sample in a study of OX40 agonist ivuxolimab in advanced cancers. Assay: immunoSEQ multiplex PCR; the TCRdb copy retains only in-frame clones and omits some. This sample carries about 20,000 clones, roughly 70% of them seen once, and the ten largest clones take over 20%. Source: CD4+ or CD8+ T cells sorted from blood, taken in a trial of the OX40 agonist ivuxolimab. The receptors come from an adult with an advanced solid tumor such as melanoma, head and neck, liver or kidney cancer. CDR3s include the opening cysteine and the closing phenylalanine or tryptophan. Fields, in order: D gene, clone size, V gene, J gene, CDR3 protein, CDR3 DNA. A D gene is named only where the DNA matches it firmly. Clone sizes are given selectively: once, few, many, or a class where the clone is expanded.

TRBD2,NA,TRBV4-3,TRBJ2-2,CASSQDGGLAGGPGELFF,TGCGCCAGCAGCCAAGATGGGGGCCTAGCGGGGGGTCCCGGGGAGCTGTTTTTT
TRBD2,NA,TRBV7-2,TRBJ2-2,CASSLDRPSGLANTGELFF,TGTGCCAGCAGCTTAGACAGGCCCTCGGGACTAGCGAACACCGGGGAGCTGTTTTTT
NA,NA,TRBV19,TRBJ2-3,CASSIMRVTDTQYF,TGTGCCAGTAGTATTATGAGGGTCACAGATACGCAGTATTTT
NA,NA,TRBV6-9,TRBJ2-7,CASSYSNRDEQYF,TGTGCCAGCAGTTACTCGAACAGGGACGAGCAGTACTTC
TRBD1,NA,TRBV5-1,TRBJ2-7,CASSFGTELYEQYF,TGCGCCAGCAGCTTCGGGACAGAGCTCTACGAGCAGTACTTC
NA,once,TRBV19,TRBJ2-7,CASSIDGYEQYF,TGTGCCAGTAGTATAGACGGATACGAGCAGTACTTC
TRBD2,NA,TRBV5-5,TRBJ2-1,CASSPGLAGYNEQFF,TGTGCCAGCAGCCCGGGACTAGCGGGGTACAATGAGCAGTTCTTC
NA,few,TRBV5-1,TRBJ1-2,CASSLESGDYGYTF,TGCGCCAGCAGCTTGGAATCTGGGGACTATGGCTACACCTTC
TRBD2,NA,TRBV15,TRBJ2-3,CATSSPGGGLADTQYF,TGTGCCACCAGCTCGCCGGGCGGGGGGTTGGCAGATACGCAGTATTTT
NA,NA,TRBV5-4,TRBJ2-1,CASSPDSYNEQFF,TGTGCCAGCAGCCCGGACAGCTACAATGAGCAGTTCTTC
TRBD1,once,TRBV19,TRBJ2-3,CASSTRDRGNSDTQYF,TGTGCCAGTAGCACCAGGGACAGGGGTAATTCAGATACGCAGTATTTT
TRBD2,NA,TRBV7-9,TRBJ2-7,CASSFSGVVYEQYF,TGTGCCAGCAGCTTTAGCGGGGTGGTCTACGAGCAGTACTTC
NA,once,TRBV9,TRBJ1-2,CASSTFHGTDQRTNYGYTF,TGTGCCAGCAGCACCTTCCACGGGACGGACCAGAGGACTAACTATGGCTACACCTTC
NA,NA,TRBV19,TRBJ2-3,CASSMGQYSTDTQYF,TGTGCCAGTAGTATGGGGCAGTATAGCACAGATACGCAGTATTTT
TRBD1,NA,TRBV28,TRBJ1-5,CANKQGRQPQHF,TGTGCCAACAAACAGGGGCGTCAGCCCCAGCATTTT
NA,once,TRBV4-3,TRBJ1-1,CASSQAIGTEEAFF,TGCGCCAGCAGCCAAGCCATTGGGACGGAAGAAGCTTTCTTT
TRBD1,NA,TRBV4-1,TRBJ2-2,CASSQDDRGAGELFF,TGCGCCAGCAGCCAAGATGACAGGGGGGCCGGGGAGCTGTTTTTT
NA,few,TRBV9,TRBJ1-6,CASSPQGNRYSPLHF,TGTGCCAGCAGCCCGCAGGGGAATAGGTATTCACCCCTCCACTTT
NA,NA,TRBV7-2,TRBJ2-1,CASSLILESYNEQFF,TGTGCCAGCAGCTTAATTTTGGAATCCTACAATGAGCAGTTCTTC
NA,NA,TRBV11-1,TRBJ1-5,CASSWGGSGQPQHF,TGTGCCAGCAGCTGGGGAGGGTCCGGTCAGCCCCAGCATTTT
TRBD1,NA,TRBV5-1,TRBJ1-2,CASSQLDRGYYGYTF,TGCGCCAGCAGCCAGTTGGACAGGGGATACTATGGCTACACCTTC
TRBD2,NA,TRBV9,TRBJ2-5,CASSPSGGSQETQYF,TGTGCCAGCAGCCCTAGCGGGGGTAGCCAAGAGACCCAGTACTTC
NA,NA,TRBV29-1,TRBJ2-1,CSAAGRGGGGNEQFF,TGCAGCGCTGCCGGTAGGGGCGGAGGGGGAAATGAGCAGTTCTTC
TRBD1,NA,TRBV10-3,TRBJ1-1,CAISDTGTGENTEAFF,TGTGCCATCAGTGATACCGGGACAGGGGAGAACACTGAAGCTTTCTTT
NA,NA,TRBV28,TRBJ2-7,CASSSLLGFSYEQYF,TGTGCCAGCAGTTCCCTACTAGGGTTCTCCTACGAGCAGTACTTC
NA,NA,TRBV7-9,TRBJ1-2,CASSLETAEGYTF,TGTGCCAGCAGCTTAGAGACTGCCGAGGGCTACACCTTC
TRBD1,NA,TRBV28,TRBJ2-6,CASSLDRGAGANVLTF,TGTGCCAGCAGTCTCGACAGGGGTGCTGGGGCCAACGTCCTGACTTTC
TRBD1,NA,TRBV9,TRBJ2-3,CASSAWTGDGTDTQYF,TGTGCCAGCAGCGCCTGGACAGGGGATGGGACAGATACGCAGTATTTT
TRBD1,NA,TRBV6-4,TRBJ1-1,CASGQTGETEAFF,TGTGCCAGCGGACAAACAGGGGAGACTGAAGCTTTCTTT
NA,NA,TRBV9,TRBJ1-5,CASSVGAPGQPQHF,TGTGCCAGCAGCGTCGGGGCCCCGGGGCAGCCCCAGCATTTT
TRBD1,few,TRBV11-3,TRBJ2-7,CASSLGTGPSYEQYF,TGTGCCAGCAGCTTAGGGACAGGGCCCTCCTACGAGCAGTACTTC
TRBD1,NA,TRBV30,TRBJ2-3,CAWDRATDTQYF,TGTGCCTGGGACAGGGCCACAGATACGCAGTATTTT
NA,NA,TRBV5-1,TRBJ2-1,CASSFNGPLGEQFF,TGCGCCAGCAGCTTCAATGGACCCCTTGGGGAGCAGTTCTTC
TRBD1,few,TRBV2,TRBJ2-3,CASSEPRDRGSADTQYF,TGTGCCAGCAGTGAACCTCGGGACAGGGGAAGTGCAGATACGCAGTATTTT
TRBD1,few,TRBV2,TRBJ2-1,CASSHGQGAVSYNEQFF,TGTGCCAGCAGTCACGGACAGGGGGCTGTCTCCTACAATGAGCAGTTCTTC
NA,NA,TRBV11-2,TRBJ2-1,CASSSRDYNEQFF,TGTGCCAGCAGCAGCCGGGACTACAATGAGCAGTTCTTC
TRBD1,NA,TRBV7-3,TRBJ2-3,CASSFATGNSDTQYF,TGTGCCAGCAGCTTCGCGACAGGGAATTCAGATACGCAGTATTTT
TRBD2,NA,TRBV9,TRBJ2-7,CASSFPGGSEQYF,TGTGCCAGCAGCTTCCCGGGGGGATCCGAGCAGTACTTC